This T cell receptor beta chain was recorded in a study of neurological immune-mediated disorders. Study-level points and caveats: None of the CDR3 amino acid sequences of expanded clones were shared across subjects, and this suggested private repertoires in all groups. Association with the multiple sclerosis repertoire cluster was not found for any clinical or MRI feature.

The unsorted libraries were generated from a total of 2 million PBMCs, which had been stored in RNAlater at -80 C. This clonotype has at least ten counts. Its antigen is as yet unknown. CDR3 length equals 16 residues. The germline CDR1 and CDR2 sequences are SGHRS and YFSETQ. V was pared by 0 bases and J by 2 bases, with 14 bases between. The cDNA was synthesized by means of template-switch 5'RACE, which was carried out with 10-nucleotide random UMIs. TCRdb re-called the 5' RACE reads through MiXCR, storing one row per CDR3 protein. Of over 55,000 distinct CDR3 sequences listed, 2% to 2.5% are singletons.

The sample was PBMCs. The clonotype originates from a man between 45 and 60 years old with multiple sclerosis. The chain carries TRBV5-1 and TRBJ2-5; tentatively, D is TRBD2 (5 bases). CDR3 nucleotide sequence: TGCGCCAGCAGCTTGGGGTCCAGAGAGGGACAAGAGACCCAGTACTTC. It specifies CASSLGSREGQETQYF.